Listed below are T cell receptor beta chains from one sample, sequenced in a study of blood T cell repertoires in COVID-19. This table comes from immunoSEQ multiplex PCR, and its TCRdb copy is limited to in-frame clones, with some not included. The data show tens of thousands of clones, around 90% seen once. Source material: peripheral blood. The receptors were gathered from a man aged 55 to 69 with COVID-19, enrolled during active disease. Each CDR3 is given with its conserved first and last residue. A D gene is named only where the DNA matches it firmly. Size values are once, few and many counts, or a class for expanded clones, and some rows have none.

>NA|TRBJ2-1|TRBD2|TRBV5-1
CASSLASGRHNEQFF
TGCGCCAGCAGCTTGGCTAGCGGGAGGCACAATGAGCAGTTCTTC
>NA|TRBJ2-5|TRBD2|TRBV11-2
CASSFTSGQETQYF
TGTGCCAGCAGCTTTACTAGCGGTCAAGAGACCCAGTACTTC
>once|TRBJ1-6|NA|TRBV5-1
CASSLGQYNSPLHF
TGCGCCAGCAGCTTGGGACAATATAATTCACCCCTCCACTTT
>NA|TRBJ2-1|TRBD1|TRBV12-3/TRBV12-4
CASSRTGVDEQFF
TGTGCCAGCAGTCGGACAGGGGTGGATGAGCAGTTCTTC
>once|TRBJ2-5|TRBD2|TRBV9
CASSPLSGTGETQYF
TGTGCCAGCAGCCCCCTGAGCGGGACTGGGGAGACCCAGTACTTC
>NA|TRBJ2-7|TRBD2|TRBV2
CATPGGGHEQYF
TGTGCCACCCCGGGGGGGGGTCACGAGCAGTACTTC
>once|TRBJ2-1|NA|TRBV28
CASSFLAEQGEQFF
TGTGCCAGCAGTTTTTTAGCGGAGCAGGGTGAGCAGTTCTTC
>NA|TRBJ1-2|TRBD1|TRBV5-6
CASSLVTGVGYGYTF
TGTGCCAGCAGCTTGGTTACAGGGGTGGGCTATGGCTACACCTTC
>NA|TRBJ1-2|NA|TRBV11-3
CASSLRVGTTYGGYTF
TGTGCCAGCAGCTTAAGGGTCGGGACAACTTACGGTGGCTACACCTTC
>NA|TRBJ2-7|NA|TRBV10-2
CASTPSDLSYEQYF
TGCGCCAGCACCCCTAGCGACCTCTCCTACGAGCAGTACTTC
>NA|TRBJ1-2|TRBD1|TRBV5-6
CASSLLQGLFGYTF
TGTGCCAGCAGCTTGTTACAGGGGTTATTTGGCTACACCTTC
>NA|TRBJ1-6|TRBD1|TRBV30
CAGQGETYNSPLHF
TGTGCCGGACAGGGCGAAACCTATAATTCACCCCTCCACTTT
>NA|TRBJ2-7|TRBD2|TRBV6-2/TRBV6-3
CASSYRLAGYEQYF
TGTGCCAGCAGTTACCGACTAGCGGGTTACGAGCAGTACTTC
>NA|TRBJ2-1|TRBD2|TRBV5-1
CASSSDSGRILNEQFF
TGCGCCAGCAGCTCCGATAGCGGGAGGATCCTCAATGAGCAGTTCTTC
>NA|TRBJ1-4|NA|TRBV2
CASLRNGGEKLFF
TGTGCCAGTCTGAGAAATGGAGGGGAAAAACTGTTTTTT
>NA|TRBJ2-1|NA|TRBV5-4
CASSPFSDEQFF
TGTGCCAGCAGCCCCTTTAGCGATGAGCAGTTCTTC